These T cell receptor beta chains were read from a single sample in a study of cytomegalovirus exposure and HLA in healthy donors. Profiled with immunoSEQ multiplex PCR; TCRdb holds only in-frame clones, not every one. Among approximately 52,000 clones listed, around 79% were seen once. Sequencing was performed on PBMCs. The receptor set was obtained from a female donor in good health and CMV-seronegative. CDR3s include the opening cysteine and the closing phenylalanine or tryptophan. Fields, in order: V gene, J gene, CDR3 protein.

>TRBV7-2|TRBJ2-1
CASSLVAGGYNEQFF
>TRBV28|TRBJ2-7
CASSLGAGGSSYEQYF
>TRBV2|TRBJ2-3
CASSEMASGGTDTQYF
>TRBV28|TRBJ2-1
CASNLDRGPYSEQFF
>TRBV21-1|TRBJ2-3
CASSKGGQGSTDTQYF
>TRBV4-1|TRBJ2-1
CASSQEQGVSGLISYNEQFF
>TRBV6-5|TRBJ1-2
CASSLSLQGRIYGYTF
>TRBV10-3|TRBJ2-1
CAISADRIEQFF
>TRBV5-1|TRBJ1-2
CASSPGEDRPYGYTF
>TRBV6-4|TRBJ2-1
CASSERATGTREQFF
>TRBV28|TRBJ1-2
CASTTVQGYYGYTF
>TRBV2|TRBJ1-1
CASSDGGQGLIMNTEAFF
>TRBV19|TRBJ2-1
CASNQAGGYNEQFF
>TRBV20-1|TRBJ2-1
CSADRRNEQFF
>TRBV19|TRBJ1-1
CASSTTGGLGIGNTEAFF
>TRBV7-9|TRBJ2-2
CASRNWAMNTGELFF
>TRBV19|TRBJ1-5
CASSRHGPNQPQHF
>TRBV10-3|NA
CAISDGGQGRSYEQYF
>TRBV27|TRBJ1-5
CASSLSRDRGNQPQHF
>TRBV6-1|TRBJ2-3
CASRLRGSDTQYF
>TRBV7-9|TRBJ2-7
CASSPDRDRREQYF
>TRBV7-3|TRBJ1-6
CASSLIGGSDSPLHF
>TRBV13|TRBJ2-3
CASLLAGTTDTQYF
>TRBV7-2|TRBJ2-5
CASSSFWAGGSPETQYF
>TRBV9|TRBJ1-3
CASSVAGNSGNTIYF
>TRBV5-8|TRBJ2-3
CASSLSEAVSADTQYF
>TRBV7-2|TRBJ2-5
CASSQQGAVKTQYF
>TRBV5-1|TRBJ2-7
CASSLARGIAGTPAYEQYF
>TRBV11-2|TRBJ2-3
CASTNGLAVDTQYF
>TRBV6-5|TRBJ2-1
CASGGTGPYNEQFF
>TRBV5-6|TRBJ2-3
CASSHQWSTDTQYF
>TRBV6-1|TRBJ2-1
CASSLGTEPYNEQFF
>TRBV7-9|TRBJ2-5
CASSWGLAGARVQETQYF
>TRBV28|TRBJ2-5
CASSLYGSGEETQYF
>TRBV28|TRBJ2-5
CASTGTSGSQETQYF
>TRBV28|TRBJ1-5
CASSLGTGRNQPQHF
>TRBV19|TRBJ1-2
CASTPGVGGGYTF
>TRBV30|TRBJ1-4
CAWSIREKLFF
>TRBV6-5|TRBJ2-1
CASSATSGGPNEQFF
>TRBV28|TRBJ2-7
CASSYPPGQAVSYEQYF
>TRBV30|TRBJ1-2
CAWTPGGQGIGYTF
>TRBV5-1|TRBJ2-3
CASRGQFSDTQYF
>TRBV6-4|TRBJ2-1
CASSGLAGGGYNEQFF
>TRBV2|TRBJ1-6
CASRRLGQANSPLHF
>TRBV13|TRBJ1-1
CASSLSETGDTEAFF
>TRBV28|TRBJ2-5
CASSLVASRETQYF
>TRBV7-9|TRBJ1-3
CASSPDKNTIYF